The TCR beta chain described here comes from a study of blood T cell repertoires in COVID-19. This CDR3 is built from 13 residues. The germline V and J ends were trimmed by 4 bases and 5 bases, with 13 bases remaining between them. Germline values: CDR1 SGDLS, CDR2 YYNGEE. Only in-frame clones appear in the TCRdb table, and some are missing; sequencing was by immunoSEQ multiplex PCR. The table lists about 140,000 clones, about three quarters of them singletons. Input material: PBMCs or T cells enriched from blood (not recorded which). The receptor's source is a woman aged 45-65 years who had recovered from COVID-19. J is TRBJ2-7 and V is TRBV9; D remains ambiguous. DNA of the CDR3: TGTGCCAGCAGCCCCGGTCCGAGTCACGAGCAGTACTTC. Amino acids: CASSPGPSHEQYF. The full variable domain, its missing parts supplied by reference TRBV9 and TRBJ2-7, is DSGVTQTPKHLITATGQRVTLRCSPRSGDLSVYWYQQSLDQGLQFLIQYYNGEERAKGNILERFSAQQFPDLHSELNLSSLELGDSALYFCASSPGPSHEQYFGPGTRLTVT.